This T cell receptor (beta chain) was observed in a study of blood T cells in healthy people across ages. Broader study findings: Changes in expanded clonotypes were possibly confounded, as the CMV status of donors was unknown. Correlation between TCR beta diversity and naive T cell percentage was strong.

This clonotype was counted between two and nine times. Its antigen remains unidentified. PCR was performed a second time for about 6 to 12 cycles using a sample-barcoded 5' primer and a J-beta primer mix. TCRdb fed the 5' RACE reads into MiXCR, producing one record per CDR3 protein. The top ten hold 20% to 25% of the sample, which has almost 800,000 distinct CDR3 sequences, about three fifths seen once. The material sequenced was blood. This clonotype was sampled from a man aged 25-45 years in good health.

The DNA of the CDR3 is TGCGCCAGCAGCCAAGATCGCGACCGCACCTTC. This encodes CASSQDRDRTF. The J gene is TRBJ1-2, the V gene TRBV4-1; D remains unclear. The CDR3 covers 11 residues. Trimming stripped 0 bases from V and 13 bases from J, with 9 bases between. Germline loops: CDR1 MGHRA, CDR2 YSYEKL.